This T cell receptor (beta chain) was obtained from a study of cytomegalovirus exposure and HLA in healthy donors. The PCR had 60 Vbeta and 13 Jbeta primers. Here immunoSEQ multiplex PCR was the method, and the copy in TCRdb shows in-frame clones only, minus some. The repertoire has 100,000 to 150,000 clones, more than 75% of them found once; the top ten carry 1.5%. Germline V gene lookup returns CDR1 SGHTA and CDR2 FQGNSA. The CDR3 consists of 14 residues. Trimming removed 5 bases at V and 3 bases at J, with 12 bases between. The sample taken for sequencing was PBMCs. This TCR came from a female donor in good health and CMV-seronegative. This chain joins TRBV7-2 and TRBJ2-3, with D perhaps matching TRBD2 (5 bases). CDR3 residues: CASSPGLVTDTQYF. The CDR3 region has the DNA TGTGCCAGCAGCCCTGGACTCGTTACAGATACGCAGTATTTT.